This T cell receptor beta chain was profiled in a study of T cell repertoires in cytomegalovirus infection. The overall study: Shared public TCR beta signatures pointed to both CMV infection and a matching HLA type. Study-wide results and limits: Cumulative public TCR beta family frequency identified CMV carriers with the relevant HLA.

The CDR3 totals 16 residues. CDR1 LGHDT and CDR2 YNNKEL come from the germline V gene (reference sequence). Trimming shortened V by 0 bases and J by 4 bases, and 13 bases separated the two germline ends. Turning to this clonotype: The target antigen is unknown.

TCRdb re-called the reads through MiXCR, storing one row per CDR3 protein. The repertoire includes about 480,000 distinct CDR3 sequences, roughly a third of them detected once, and 17% sits in the top ten. Sequencing was performed on cultured PBMCs, taken from culture after CMV antigen stimulation. The genes are TRBV3-1 and TRBJ2-1; weak D call: TRBD1 (5 bases). The origin of this receptor is a human donor in good health (CMV status not recorded). Some clones in this sample may be carry-over from other donors' samples. CDR3 in DNA: TGTGCCAGCAGCCAAGAAACACGGACACTTTACAATGAGCAGTTCTTC. Protein: CASSQETRTLYNEQFF.